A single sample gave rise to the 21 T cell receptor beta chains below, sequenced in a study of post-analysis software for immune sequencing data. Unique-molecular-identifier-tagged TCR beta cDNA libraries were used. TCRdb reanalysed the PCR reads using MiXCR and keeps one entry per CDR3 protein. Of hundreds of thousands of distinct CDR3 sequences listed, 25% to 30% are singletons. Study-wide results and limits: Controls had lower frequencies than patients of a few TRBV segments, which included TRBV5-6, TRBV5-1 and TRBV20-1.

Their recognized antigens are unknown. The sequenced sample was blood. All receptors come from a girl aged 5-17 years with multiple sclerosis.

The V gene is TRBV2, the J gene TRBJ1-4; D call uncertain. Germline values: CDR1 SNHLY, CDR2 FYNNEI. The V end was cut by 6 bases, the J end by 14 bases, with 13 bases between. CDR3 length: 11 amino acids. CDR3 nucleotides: TGTGCCAGCAGACTACAAGCTGGCCTGTTTTTT. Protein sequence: CASRLQAGLFF.

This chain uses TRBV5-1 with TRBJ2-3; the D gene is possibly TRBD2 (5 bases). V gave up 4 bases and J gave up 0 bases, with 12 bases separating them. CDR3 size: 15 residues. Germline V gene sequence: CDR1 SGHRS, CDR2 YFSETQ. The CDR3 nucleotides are TGCGCCAGCAGCCACCCCGGGGTCAGCACAGATACGCAGTATTTT. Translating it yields CASSHPGVSTDTQYF.

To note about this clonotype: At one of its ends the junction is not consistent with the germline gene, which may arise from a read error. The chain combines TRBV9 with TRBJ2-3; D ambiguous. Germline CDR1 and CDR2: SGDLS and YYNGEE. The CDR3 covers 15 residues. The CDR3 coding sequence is TGTGCCAGCAGCTCCCGCATAGTAAGCATAGATACGCAGTATTTT. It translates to CASSSRIVSIDTQYF.

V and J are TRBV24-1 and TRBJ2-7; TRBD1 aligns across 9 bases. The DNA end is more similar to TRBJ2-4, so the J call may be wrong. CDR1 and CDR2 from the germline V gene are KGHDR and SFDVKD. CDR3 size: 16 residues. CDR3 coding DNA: TGTGCCACCAGTGACCCGACAGGGGGTGGCAAAAACATTCAGTACTTC. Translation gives CATSDPTGGGKNIQYF.

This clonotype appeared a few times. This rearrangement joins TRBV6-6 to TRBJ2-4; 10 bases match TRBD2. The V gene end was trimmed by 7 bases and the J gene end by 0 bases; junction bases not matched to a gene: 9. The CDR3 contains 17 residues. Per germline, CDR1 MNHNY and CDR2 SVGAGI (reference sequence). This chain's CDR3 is CASTKLSGGLAKNIQYF. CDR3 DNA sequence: TGTGCCAGCACCAAACTTAGCGGGGGGCTAGCCAAAAACATTCAGTACTTC.

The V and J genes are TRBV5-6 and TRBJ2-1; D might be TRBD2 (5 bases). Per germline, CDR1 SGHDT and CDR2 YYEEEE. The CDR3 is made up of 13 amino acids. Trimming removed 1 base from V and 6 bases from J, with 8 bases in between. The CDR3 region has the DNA TGTGCCAGCAGCTTGTTAGCGTTCAATGAGCAGTTCTTC. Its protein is CASSLLAFNEQFF. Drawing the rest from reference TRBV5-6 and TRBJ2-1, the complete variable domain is DAGVTQSPTHLIKTRGQQVTLRCSPKSGHDTVSWYQQALGQGPQFIFQYYEEEERQRGNFPDRFSGHQFPNYSSELNVNALLLGDSALYLCASSLLAFNEQFFGPGTRLTVL.

CDR3 amino acids: CASTAETHNEQFF. The DNA of the CDR3 is TGTGCCAGCACCGCCGAAACCCACAATGAGCAGTTCTTC. The chain joins TRBV4-2 to TRBJ2-1; D is unresolved. CDR3 length: 13 residues. V lost 7 bases to trimming and J lost 5 bases, with 12 bases between them. Germline V CDR1 and CDR2: LGHNA, YNFKEQ.

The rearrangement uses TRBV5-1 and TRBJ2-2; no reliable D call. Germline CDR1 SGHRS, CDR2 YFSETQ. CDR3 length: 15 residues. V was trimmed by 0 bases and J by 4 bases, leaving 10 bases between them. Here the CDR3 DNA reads TGCGCCAGCAGCTTGGCGCCCCGGAGCACCGGGGAGCTGTTTTTT. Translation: CASSLAPRSTGELFF. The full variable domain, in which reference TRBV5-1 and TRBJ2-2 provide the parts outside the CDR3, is KAGVTQTPRYLIKTRGQQVTLSCSPISGHRSVSWYQQTPGQGLQFLFEYFSETQRNKGNFPGRFSGRQFSNSRSEMNVSTLELGDSALYLCASSLAPRSTGELFFGEGSRLTVL.

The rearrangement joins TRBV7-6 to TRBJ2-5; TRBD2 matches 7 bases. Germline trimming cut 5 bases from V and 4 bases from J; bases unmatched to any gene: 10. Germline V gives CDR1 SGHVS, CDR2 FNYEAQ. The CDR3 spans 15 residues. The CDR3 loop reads CASSLRAGVPETQYF. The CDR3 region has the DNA TGTGCCAGCAGCCTTAGGGCGGGGGTCCCAGAGACCCAGTACTTC.

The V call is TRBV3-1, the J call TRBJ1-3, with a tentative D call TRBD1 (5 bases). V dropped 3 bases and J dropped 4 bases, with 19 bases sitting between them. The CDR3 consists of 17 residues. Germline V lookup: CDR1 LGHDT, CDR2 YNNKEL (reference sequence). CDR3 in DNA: TGTGCCAGCAGCCACTTCCTAGGGACGGCCTCAGGAAACACCATATATTTT. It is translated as CASSHFLGTASGNTIYF. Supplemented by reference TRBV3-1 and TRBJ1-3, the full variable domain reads DTAVSQTPKYLVTQMGNDKSIKCEQNLGHDTMYWYKQDSKKFLKIMFSYNNKELIINETVPNRFSPKSPDKAHLNLHINSLELGDSAVYFCASSHFLGTASGNTIYFGEGSWLTVV.

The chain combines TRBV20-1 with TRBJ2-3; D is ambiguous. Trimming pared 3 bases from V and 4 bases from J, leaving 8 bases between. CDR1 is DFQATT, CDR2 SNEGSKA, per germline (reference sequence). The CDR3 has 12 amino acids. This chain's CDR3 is CSASRASDTQYF. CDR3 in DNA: TGCAGTGCTAGTCGTGCGTCAGATACGCAGTATTTT.

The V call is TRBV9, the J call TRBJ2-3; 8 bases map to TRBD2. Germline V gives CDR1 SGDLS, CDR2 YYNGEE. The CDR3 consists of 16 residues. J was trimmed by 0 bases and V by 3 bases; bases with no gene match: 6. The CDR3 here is CASSAEAGASTDTQYF. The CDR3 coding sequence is TGTGCCAGCAGCGCAGAAGCGGGAGCTAGCACAGATACGCAGTATTTT.

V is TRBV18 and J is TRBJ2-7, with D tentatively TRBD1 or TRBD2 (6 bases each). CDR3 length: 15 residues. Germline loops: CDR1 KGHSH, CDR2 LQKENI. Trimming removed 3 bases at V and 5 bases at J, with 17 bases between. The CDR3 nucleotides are TGTGCCAGCTCACCTCCTGCCTGGGGGGCGAACGAGCAGTACTTC. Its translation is CASSPPAWGANEQYF.

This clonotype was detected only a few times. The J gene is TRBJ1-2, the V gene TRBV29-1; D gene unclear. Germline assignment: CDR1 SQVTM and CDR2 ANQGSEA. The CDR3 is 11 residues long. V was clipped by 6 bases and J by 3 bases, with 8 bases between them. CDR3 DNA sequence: TGCAGCGTCAGAGTTTACTATGGCTACACCTTC. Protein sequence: CSVRVYYGYTF.

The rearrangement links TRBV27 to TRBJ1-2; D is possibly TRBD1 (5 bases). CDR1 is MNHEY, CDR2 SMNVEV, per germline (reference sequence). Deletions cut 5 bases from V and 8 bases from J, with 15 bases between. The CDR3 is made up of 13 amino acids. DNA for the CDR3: TGTGCCAGCAGTCCCCGGGGGAGTCTAGGCTACACCTTC. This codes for CASSPRGSLGYTF.

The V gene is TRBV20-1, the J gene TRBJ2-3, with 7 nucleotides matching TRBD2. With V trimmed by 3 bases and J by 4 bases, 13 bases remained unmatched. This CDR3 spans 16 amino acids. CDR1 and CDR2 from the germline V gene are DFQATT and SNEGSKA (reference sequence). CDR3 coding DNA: TGCAGTGCTAGTAGCATTCGGCGGGAGATACCAGATACGCAGTATTTT. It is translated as CSASSIRREIPDTQYF.

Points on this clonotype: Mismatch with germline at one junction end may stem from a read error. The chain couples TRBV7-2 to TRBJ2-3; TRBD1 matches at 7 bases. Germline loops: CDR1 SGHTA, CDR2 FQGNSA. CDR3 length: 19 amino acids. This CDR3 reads CASSLRGQAKGRPTDPQYF. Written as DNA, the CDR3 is TGTGCCAGCAGCTTAAGAGGACAGGCGAAAGGTAGACCCACAGATCCGCAGTATTTT. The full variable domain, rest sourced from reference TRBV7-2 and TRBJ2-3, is GAGVSQSPSNKVTEKGKDVELRCDPISGHTALYWYRQSLGQGLEFLIYFQGNSAPDKSGLPSDRFSAERTGGSVSTLTIQRTQQEDSAVYLCASSLRGQAKGRPTDPQYFGPGTRLTVL.

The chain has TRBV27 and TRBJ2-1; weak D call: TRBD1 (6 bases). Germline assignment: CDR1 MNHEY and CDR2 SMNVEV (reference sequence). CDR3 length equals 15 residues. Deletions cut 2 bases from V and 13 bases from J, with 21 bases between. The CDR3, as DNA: TGTGCCAGCAGTTTAGCCAGGGGTGGGACGGAGACCCAGTTCTTC. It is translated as CASSLARGGTETQFF.

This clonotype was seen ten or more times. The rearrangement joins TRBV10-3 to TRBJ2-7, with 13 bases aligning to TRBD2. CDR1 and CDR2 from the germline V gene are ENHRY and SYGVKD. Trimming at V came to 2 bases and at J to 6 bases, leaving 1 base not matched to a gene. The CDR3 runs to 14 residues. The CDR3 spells CAISEGLAGAEQYF. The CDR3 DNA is TGTGCCATCAGTGAGGGACTAGCGGGAGCCGAGCAGTACTTC.

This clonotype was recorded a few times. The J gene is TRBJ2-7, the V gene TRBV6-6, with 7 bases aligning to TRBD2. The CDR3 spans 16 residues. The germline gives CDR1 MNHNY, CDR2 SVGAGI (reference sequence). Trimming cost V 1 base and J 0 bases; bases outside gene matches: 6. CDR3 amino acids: CASSYYGGSSSYEQYF. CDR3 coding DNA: TGTGCCAGCAGTTACTACGGGGGGTCGAGCTCCTACGAGCAGTACTTC.

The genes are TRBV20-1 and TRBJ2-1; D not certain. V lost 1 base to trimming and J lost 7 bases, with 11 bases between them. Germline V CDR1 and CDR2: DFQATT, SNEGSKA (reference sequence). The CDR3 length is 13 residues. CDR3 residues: CSARALGVNEQFF. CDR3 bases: TGCAGTGCTAGAGCCCTTGGGGTGAATGAGCAGTTCTTC.